This T cell receptor (beta chain) was sequenced for a study of cytomegalovirus exposure and HLA in healthy donors. Per germline, CDR1 MNHEY and CDR2 SVGAGI. V was shortened by 0 bases and J by 5 bases, with 10 bases between the two germline ends. The CDR3 extends over 14 amino acids. PCR primers comprised 60 Vbeta and 13 Jbeta primers. The assay was immunoSEQ multiplex PCR, and TCRdb's table has in-frame clones only and misses some. Of fewer than 250,000 clones listed, approximately 82% are singletons. This clone was seen a few times. Its antigen is not identified. The study's findings and limits: Among the CMV-associated chains, three were confirmed in vitro as specific for CMV antigens. Clonal expansion, a later analysis showed, was greater in HLA-associated TCR beta chains than in equally common others. Relative to the approximately 670-donor mean, N-insertions were reportedly fewer in an Asian-associated ancestry cluster in a later analysis.

The chain has TRBV6-5 and TRBJ1-2; no reliable D call. Sequencing used PBMCs. The sequence was collected from a male donor in good health and CMV-seronegative. The CDR3 protein is CASSYSGAGYGYTF. As DNA, the CDR3 is TGTGCCAGCAGTTACTCGGGCGCGGGTTATGGCTACACCTTC.